One and the same sample provided the 25 T cell receptor beta chains below, sequenced in a study of human T cells and chemical hapten exposure. Noted time point: pre-sensitization, week 0. Treatment indicated: therapeutic diphenylcyclopropenone sensitization with weekly scalp DPC. TCRdb reprocessed the RACE reads with MiXCR, giving one entry per CDR3 protein. The data show tens of thousands of distinct CDR3 sequences, around 15% seen once. Sequencing used whole blood, obtained in connection with sensitization to the hapten diphenylcyclopropenone (DPC). The receptors were sampled from a woman aged 45 to 65 with alopecia areata. Some clones in this sample may be carry-over from other donors' samples.

This clonotype was seen a handful of times. V is TRBV20-1 and J is TRBJ2-7; 9 bases are shared with TRBD1. The ends lost 6 bases at V and 1 base at J; junction bases unmatched: 13. This CDR3 contains 16 residues. CDR1 is DFQATT and CDR2 is SNEGSKA in the germline V gene (reference sequence). In DNA form, the CDR3 reads TGCAGTGCCACCCCCGTAAGGACAGGGGTATCCTACGAGCAGTACTTC. Translation: CSATPVRTGVSYEQYF.

V and J are TRBV29-1 and TRBJ1-6; 9 nucleotides line up with TRBD1. This CDR3 has 12 residues. Germline trimming cut 5 bases from V and 10 bases from J; bases unmatched to any gene: 3. The germline V gene encodes CDR1 SQVTM and CDR2 ANQGSEA. CDR3 DNA sequence: TGCAGCGTTCGGACAGGGGAATCACCCCTCCACTTT. Translation gives CSVRTGESPLHF.

The chain is built from TRBV18 and TRBJ2-1; TRBD1 is a possible D gene (6 bases). This CDR3 is built from 15 residues. Looked up from germline, CDR1 is KGHSH and CDR2 is LQKENI. The V and J ends lost 2 bases and 2 bases respectively, with 10 bases between them. The CDR3 nucleotides read TGTGCCAGCTCACCAGTCAGACAGGCCTACAATGAGCAGTTCTTC. Translated, it gives CASSPVRQAYNEQFF.

This clonotype has a handful of counts. The V gene is TRBV5-1, the J gene TRBJ1-2; TRBD1 matches 7 bases. V shed 4 bases and J 5 bases; nucleotides not matched to a gene: 8. Germline V CDR1 and CDR2: SGHRS, YFSETQ. The CDR3 consists of 14 residues. Here the CDR3 DNA reads TGCGCCAGCAGCGTTCTACAGGGGACTTATGGCTACACCTTC. Its translation: CASSVLQGTYGYTF.

This clonotype was picked up a small number of times. This chain links TRBV14 with TRBJ2-1, with a tentative D call TRBD1 (6 bases). This CDR3 contains 16 residues. Trimming removed 5 bases at V and 8 bases at J, with 22 bases between. Germline CDR1 SGHDN, CDR2 FVKESK. CDR3 coding DNA: TGTGCCAGCAGCACCTGGCAGGGGCGCTTTGAGGATGAGCAGTTCTTC. This sequence encodes CASSTWQGRFEDEQFF.

The chain has TRBV12-3 or TRBV12-4 and TRBJ2-7; D may correspond to TRBD1 or TRBD2 (6 bases each). This CDR3 region has 11 residues. V gave up 7 bases and J gave up 7 bases, with 11 bases separating them. In nucleotides, the CDR3 is TGTGCCAGCACCACGGGGGCAGAGCAGTACTTC. Its translation: CASTTGAEQYF.

This sequence joins TRBV19 and TRBJ2-7, with D tentatively TRBD1 (6 bases). The CDR3 covers 14 residues. V was clipped by 4 bases and J by 3 bases, with 13 bases between them. Germline-derived CDR1 and CDR2 are LNHDA and SQIVND (reference sequence). The CDR3 sequence: CASSRATGFYEQYF. Written as DNA, the CDR3 is TGTGCCAGTAGTAGGGCTACAGGGTTCTACGAGCAGTACTTC.

This clonotype was seen only a few times. The V and J genes are TRBV7-9 and TRBJ2-3; D gene ambiguous. Germline CDR1 reads SEHNR; CDR2 reads FQNEAQ (reference sequence). This CDR3 comprises 12 residues. The V end lost 8 bases, the J end lost 1 base, and 7 bases lay between the germline ends. For the CDR3, the DNA is TGTGCCAGCGGTGTACGCACAGATACGCAGTATTTT. The encoded protein is CASGVRTDTQYF.

This chain connects TRBV3-1 to TRBJ2-3; no clear D gene. The CDR3 is 11 amino acids. V was trimmed by 8 bases and J by 6 bases, leaving 9 bases between them. The germline V gene has CDR1 LGHDT and CDR2 YNNKEL (reference sequence). The CDR3 loop is CASRTTDTQYF. The CDR3 DNA reads as TGTGCCAGCCGAACCACGGATACGCAGTATTTT.

The table lists this clonotype with a few counts. The chain is built from TRBV28 and TRBJ2-7; 8 bases line up with TRBD1. CDR1 MDHEN and CDR2 SYDVKM come from the germline V gene. The CDR3 loop spans 14 amino acids. J gave up 2 bases and V 5 bases, and 5 bases lay outside the gene matches. CDR3 bases: TGTGCCAGCAGTCCGGGACAGGCGACCTACGAGCAGTACTTC. Its protein product is CASSPGQATYEQYF.

This clonotype was detected only a few times. The CDR3 nucleotides are TGCGCCAGCAGCCAAATCACAGGGGGGGTGACTGAAGCTTTCTTT. Translation gives CASSQITGGVTEAFF. The gene calls are TRBV5-1 and TRBJ1-1; TRBD1 matches at 8 bases. V shed 4 bases and J 5 bases; nucleotides not matched to a gene: 10. The CDR3 has 15 residues. Germline lookup yields CDR1 SGHRS and CDR2 YFSETQ.

This clonotype was counted a few times. The chain links TRBV29-1 to TRBJ1-5, with TRBD1 matching 7 bases. CDR1 SQVTM and CDR2 ANQGSEA come from the germline V gene. This CDR3 comprises 14 residues. After removal of 7 bases from V and 4 bases from J, the junction contained 10 bases not matched to a gene. The CDR3 here is CSARLDRPNQPQHF. As DNA, the CDR3 is TGCAGCGCCCGGCTGGACAGGCCTAATCAGCCCCAGCATTTT. Variable domain in full (rest from reference TRBV29-1 and TRBJ1-5): SAVISQKPSRDICQRGTSLTIQCQVDSQVTMMFWYRQQPGQSLTLIATANQGSEATYESGFVIDKFPISRPNLTFSTLTVSNMSPEDSSIYLCSARLDRPNQPQHFGDGTRLSIL.

The sample holds a few counts of this clonotype. This sequence joins TRBV1 and TRBJ2-7. TRBV1 is flagged as a pseudogene. The CDR3 covers 17 residues. The CDR3 DNA reads as TGCACCAGCAGCCAAGATGTGGTGCGGACCCGAAGGGACGAGCAGTACTTC. Translating it yields CTSSQDVVRTRRDEQYF.

The chain has TRBV10-3 and TRBJ2-7; TRBD1 is a possible D gene (6 bases). V shed 7 bases and J shed 4 bases, with 8 bases lying between them. The CDR3 consists of 11 residues. Germline CDR1 reads ENHRY; CDR2 reads SYGVKD. CDR3 sequence: CAIMQGYEQYF. The CDR3 DNA sequence: TGTGCCATCATGCAGGGGTACGAGCAGTACTTC.

This chain links TRBV7-2 with TRBJ2-7, with D unresolved. Germline V gives CDR1 SGHTA, CDR2 FQGNSA. This CDR3 spans 13 amino acids. Trimming took 5 bases from V and 2 from J, leaving 10 bases between them. CDR3 residues: CASSPNGPYEQYF. The DNA for the CDR3 is TGTGCCAGCAGCCCGAATGGGCCCTACGAGCAGTACTTC. Full variable domain (missing parts from reference TRBV7-2 and TRBJ2-7): GAGVSQSPSNKVTEKGKDVELRCDPISGHTALYWYRQSLGQGLEFLIYFQGNSAPDKSGLPSDRFSAERTGGSVSTLTIQRTQQEDSAVYLCASSPNGPYEQYFGPGTRLTVT.

Only a few counts were recorded for this clonotype. The J gene is TRBJ1-5, the V gene TRBV18, with D perhaps matching TRBD1 (5 bases). CDR1 and CDR2 from the germline V gene are KGHSH and LQKENI. CDR3 length equals 16 residues. V was pared by 3 bases and J by 3 bases, with 15 bases between. The CDR3 here is CASSPGPRGANQPQHF. CDR3 sequence (DNA): TGTGCCAGCTCACCTGGGCCTCGTGGGGCCAATCAGCCCCAGCATTTT.

Only a few counts were recorded for this clonotype. The chain recombines TRBV18 with TRBJ2-1; D may be TRBD1 (5 bases). Germline lookup yields CDR1 KGHSH and CDR2 LQKENI. The V gene lost 3 bases and the J gene lost 0 bases, with 12 bases spanning the gap. This CDR3 region has 16 residues. CDR3: CASSPQAGSSYNEQFF. CDR3 nucleotides: TGTGCCAGCTCACCCCAGGCAGGGTCCTCCTACAATGAGCAGTTCTTC.

This clonotype was detected a few times. The chain employs TRBV5-5 and TRBJ1-5; 7 bases line up with TRBD1. This CDR3 contains 14 residues. Germline assignment: CDR1 SGHKS and CDR2 YYEKEE (reference sequence). V lost 4 bases to trimming and J lost 2 bases; unmatched junction nucleotides: 3. CDR3 bases: TGTGCCAGCAGCGCGGGACAGCGCAATCAGCCCCAGCATTTT. Its protein is CASSAGQRNQPQHF. The entire variable domain, with the rest obtained from reference TRBV5-5 and TRBJ1-5, is as follows: DAGVTQSPTHLIKTRGQQVTLRCSPISGHKSVSWYQQVLGQGPQFIFQYYEKEERGRGNFPDRFSARQFPNYSSELNVNALLLGDSALYLCASSAGQRNQPQHFGDGTRLSIL.

The chain links TRBV11-1 to TRBJ2-5; 9 bases line up with TRBD1. This CDR3 is 17 amino acids long. CDR1 and CDR2 (germline): SGHAT, FQDESV (reference sequence). V shed 4 bases and J 6 bases; nucleotides not matched to a gene: 15. The DNA of the CDR3 is TGTGCCAGCAGCTACACCGGGACAGGGATGGTTGGGAAGACCCAGTACTTC. Translation gives CASSYTGTGMVGKTQYF.

This chain uses TRBV6-6 with TRBJ2-7; TRBD2 is a possible D gene (5 bases). The CDR3 runs 14 residues. V lost 7 bases and J 0 bases, leaving 13 bases between the germline ends. Germline V lookup: CDR1 MNHNY, CDR2 SVGAGI (reference sequence). The CDR3 region is CASTLSRGSYEQYF. CDR3 in DNA: TGTGCCAGCACCCTTAGCCGGGGCTCCTACGAGCAGTACTTC.

This clonotype has ten or more counts. The chain couples TRBV7-2 to TRBJ2-7; possibly TRBD2 for D (5 bases). Trimming cost V 2 bases and J 6 bases, with 8 bases left between them. This CDR3 contains 12 residues. The germline V gene encodes CDR1 SGHTA and CDR2 FQGNSA. CDR3 residues: CASSLIAGEQYF. CDR3 DNA: TGTGCCAGCAGCTTAATCGCGGGCGAGCAGTACTTC.

This clonotype has more than one count but fewer than ten. V usage is TRBV28 and J usage is TRBJ1-5; D not certain. The CDR3 runs 12 residues. The ends were cut back, 2 bases at V and 9 bases at J, with 8 bases in the middle. Per germline, CDR1 MDHEN and CDR2 SYDVKM. In nucleotides, the CDR3 is TGTGCCAGCAGTTTAATTGGCATGCCCCAGCATTTT. This translates into CASSLIGMPQHF.

This clonotype was detected many times. This chain uses TRBV3-1 with TRBJ2-4; D is undetermined. The germline V gene has CDR1 LGHDT and CDR2 YNNKEL (reference sequence). The CDR3 covers 17 residues. V was shortened by 1 base and J by 0 bases, with 13 bases between the two germline ends. CDR3 loop: CASSQGTQTLAKNIQYF. The CDR3 DNA reads as TGTGCCAGCAGCCAAGGAACGCAGACGCTAGCCAAAAACATTCAGTACTTC.

This clonotype was recorded a few times. This chain uses TRBV20-1 with TRBJ1-2; tentative D call: TRBD1 (5 bases). The germline gives CDR1 DFQATT, CDR2 SNEGSKA (reference sequence). Trimming pared 6 bases from V and 2 bases from J, leaving 16 bases between. The CDR3 sequence is 14 residues long. The CDR3 DNA sequence: TGCAGTGCCCCCCCGGCAGGGAAGAACTATGGCTACACCTTC. It specifies CSAPPAGKNYGYTF.

The chain is built from TRBV20-1 and TRBJ1-1; D call uncertain. The germline V gene encodes CDR1 DFQATT and CDR2 SNEGSKA (reference sequence). There are 15 residues in the CDR3. V lost 3 bases and J lost 0, with 14 bases in between. The CDR3 reads CSARGRNKMNTEAFF. CDR3 sequence (DNA): TGCAGTGCTAGGGGCCGGAATAAAATGAACACTGAAGCTTTCTTT.